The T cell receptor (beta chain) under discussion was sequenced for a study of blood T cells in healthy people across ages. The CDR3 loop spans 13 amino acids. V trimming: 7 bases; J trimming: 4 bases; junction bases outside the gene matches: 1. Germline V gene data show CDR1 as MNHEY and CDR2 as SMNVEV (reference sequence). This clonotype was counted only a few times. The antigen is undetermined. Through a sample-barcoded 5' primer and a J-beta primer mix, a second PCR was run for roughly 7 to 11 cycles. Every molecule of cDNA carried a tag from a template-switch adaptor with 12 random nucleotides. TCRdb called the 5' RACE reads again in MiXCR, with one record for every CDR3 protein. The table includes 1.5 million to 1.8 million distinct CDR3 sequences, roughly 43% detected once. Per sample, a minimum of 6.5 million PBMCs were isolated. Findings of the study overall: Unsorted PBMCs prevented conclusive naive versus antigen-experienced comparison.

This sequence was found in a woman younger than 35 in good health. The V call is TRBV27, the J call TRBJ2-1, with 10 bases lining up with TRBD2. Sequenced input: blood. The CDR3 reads CASKLAGYNEQFF. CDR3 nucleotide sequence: TGTGCCAGCAAACTAGCGGGATACAATGAGCAGTTCTTC.